The 12 T cell receptor beta chains listed next were all sequenced from one sample in a study of human T cells and chemical hapten exposure. TCRdb re-derived calls from the RACE reads in MiXCR, one entry per CDR3 protein. The sample consists of roughly 380,000 distinct CDR3 sequences, more than 4.5% of them appearing once. Noted time point: patch test 1, 2 weeks after DPC sensitization. Treatment given: therapeutic diphenylcyclopropenone sensitization with weekly scalp DPC. The source was whole blood, collected in connection with sensitization to the hapten diphenylcyclopropenone (DPC). These receptors all stem from a woman between 45 and 65 years old with alopecia areata. Some clones in this sample may be carry-over from other donors' samples.

This clonotype was counted at least ten times. This chain links TRBV5-1 with TRBJ2-1; no clear D. Germline-derived CDR1 and CDR2 are SGHRS and YFSETQ. V lost 0 bases and J lost 5, with 6 bases in between. This CDR3 has 13 residues. The CDR3 here is CASSLESNNEQFF. CDR3 nucleotides: TGCGCCAGCAGCTTGGAGAGTAACAATGAGCAGTTCTTC.

This clonotype was observed many times. The chain recombines TRBV30 with TRBJ1-2, with 7 bases lining up with TRBD1. Trimming took 0 bases from V and 7 from J; bases not matched to a gene: 8. Per germline, CDR1 GTSNPN and CDR2 SVGIG (reference sequence). This CDR3 is 14 amino acids long. As DNA, the CDR3 is TGTGCCTGGAGTGTTTCCCGACAGGGCAGTGGCTACACCTTC. Its protein product is CAWSVSRQGSGYTF. The variable domain in full, with the rest retrieved from reference TRBV30 and TRBJ1-2, is SQTIHQWPATLVQPVGSPLSLECTVEGTSNPNLYWYRQAAGRGLQLLFYSVGIGQISSEVPQNLSASRPQDRQFILSSKKLLLSDSGFYLCAWSVSRQGSGYTFGSGTRLTVV.

The chain's CDR3 is CASSLWGGPDTQYF. The CDR3 region has the DNA TGTGCCAGCAGTTTATGGGGGGGCCCAGATACGCAGTATTTT. J is TRBJ2-3 and V is TRBV27; a possible D gene is TRBD2 (7 bases). The CDR3 runs 14 residues. Germline V gene data show CDR1 as MNHEY and CDR2 as SMNVEV (reference sequence). Between the trimmed V and J ends, which lost 1 base and 4 bases, there was a span of 9 bases.

This clonotype has ten or more counts. The chain carries TRBV29-1 and TRBJ2-4; 8 positions agree with TRBD2. Looked up from germline, CDR1 is SQVTM and CDR2 is ANQGSEA. The CDR3 has 14 residues. J was trimmed by 0 bases and V by 4 bases; bases with no gene match: 2. Here the CDR3 DNA reads TGCAGCGTTGGACTAGCGTTAGCCAAAAACATTCAGTACTTC. Amino acids: CSVGLALAKNIQYF. Together with reference TRBV29-1 and TRBJ2-4, the CDR3 gives the full variable domain: SAVISQKPSRDICQRGTSLTIQCQVDSQVTMMFWYRQQPGQSLTLIATANQGSEATYESGFVIDKFPISRPNLTFSTLTVSNMSPEDSSIYLCSVGLALAKNIQYFGAGTRLSVL.

This clonotype was seen ten or more times. J is TRBJ2-7 and V is TRBV5-1; 11 positions agree with TRBD2. The CDR3 is 15 residues long. Germline loops: CDR1 SGHRS, CDR2 YFSETQ. With 1 base clipped from V and 6 bases from J, the junction kept 6 bases outside the gene matches. The CDR3 region is CASSLNSGRAGEQYF. DNA for the CDR3: TGCGCCAGCAGCTTGAATAGCGGGAGGGCCGGCGAGCAGTACTTC.

Ten or more counts support this clonotype. V is TRBV4-2 and J is TRBJ1-2; D ambiguous. There are 13 residues in the CDR3. Per the germline V gene, CDR1 is LGHNA and CDR2 is YNFKEQ. The germline V and J ends were trimmed by 4 bases and 6 bases, with 12 bases remaining between them. CDR3 coding DNA: TGTGCCAGCAGCCTAGGCCCGCGGGATGGCTACACCTTC. It specifies CASSLGPRDGYTF.

This clonotype was detected ten times or more. The V call is TRBV7-9, the J call TRBJ2-7, with D maybe TRBD2 (6 bases). Germline CDR1 SEHNR, CDR2 FQNEAQ (reference sequence). The CDR3 is made up of 14 amino acids. Trimming removed 4 bases from V and 6 bases from J, with 16 bases in between. The CDR3 sequence: CASSWGLPAREQYF. CDR3 in DNA: TGTGCCAGCAGCTGGGGACTCCCAGCCCGCGAGCAGTACTTC. The full variable domain, in which reference TRBV7-9 and TRBJ2-7 provide the parts outside the CDR3, is DTGVSQNPRHKITKRGQNVTFRCDPISEHNRLYWYRQTLGQGPEFLTYFQNEAQLEKSRLLSDRFSAERPKGSFSTLEIQRTEQGDSAMYLCASSWGLPAREQYFGPGTRLTVT.

This clonotype was recorded many times. The gene calls are TRBV2 and TRBJ2-6; weak D call: TRBD2 (5 bases). Germline V gene lookup returns CDR1 SNHLY and CDR2 FYNNEI. CDR3 length: 14 amino acids. The V and J ends lost 8 bases and 4 bases respectively, with 12 bases between them. The CDR3 nucleotides are TGTGCCAGCCAAACTCAGCGGGGGGCCAACGTCCTGACTTTC. Residues: CASQTQRGANVLTF.

Ten or more counts support this clonotype. The CDR3 region has the DNA TGTGCCAGCAGCTTGGCAGGGGGCGTTGAAGCTTTCTTT. It yields the protein CASSLAGGVEAFF. The chain employs TRBV5-4 and TRBJ1-1, with 8 bases matching TRBD1. Germline-derived CDR1 and CDR2 are SGHNT and YYREEE (reference sequence). With 0 bases clipped from V and 7 bases from J, the junction kept 2 bases outside the gene matches. The CDR3 extends over 13 amino acids.

This clonotype was counted once. The V gene is TRBV29-1, the J gene TRBJ2-1; D possibly corresponds to TRBD1 (6 bases). Per the germline V gene, CDR1 is SQVTM and CDR2 is ANQGSEA. V lost 7 bases to trimming and J lost 8 bases, with 21 bases between them. This CDR3 region has 14 residues. In DNA form, the CDR3 reads TGCAGCGGGGATTCAGGGGCCCTTTTCGATGAGCAGTTCTTC. Translation gives CSGDSGALFDEQFF.

There are a few counts of this clonotype. This sequence joins TRBV5-6 and TRBJ2-7; D uncertain. CDR1 and CDR2 (germline): SGHDT, YYEEEE. V was clipped by 0 bases and J by 0 bases, with 13 bases between them. The CDR3 has 16 residues. The CDR3 protein is CASSLARPVSSYEQYF. In DNA, the CDR3 is TGTGCCAGCAGCTTGGCCAGGCCAGTTAGCTCCTACGAGCAGTACTTC.

The V and J genes are TRBV12-3 or TRBV12-4 and TRBJ1-4; D is possibly TRBD1 (6 bases). V shed 3 bases and J shed 16 bases, with 18 bases lying between them. The CDR3 runs to 13 residues. The CDR3 sequence: CASSFGRDNERFF. CDR3 nucleotides: TGTGCCAGCAGTTTCGGCCGGGACAACGAAAGGTTTTTT.